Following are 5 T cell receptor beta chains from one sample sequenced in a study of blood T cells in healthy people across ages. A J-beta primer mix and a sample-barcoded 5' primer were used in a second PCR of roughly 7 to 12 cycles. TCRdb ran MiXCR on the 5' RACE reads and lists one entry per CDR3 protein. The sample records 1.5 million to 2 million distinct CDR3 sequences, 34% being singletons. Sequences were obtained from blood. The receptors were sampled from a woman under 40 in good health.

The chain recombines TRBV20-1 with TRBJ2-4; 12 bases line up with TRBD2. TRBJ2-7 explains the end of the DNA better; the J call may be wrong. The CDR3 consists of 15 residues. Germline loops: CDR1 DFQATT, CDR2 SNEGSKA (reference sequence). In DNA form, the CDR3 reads TGCAATGCCCGACTAGCGGGAGCCCTTAACCCCGAGCAGTACTTC. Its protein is CNARLAGALNPEQYF.

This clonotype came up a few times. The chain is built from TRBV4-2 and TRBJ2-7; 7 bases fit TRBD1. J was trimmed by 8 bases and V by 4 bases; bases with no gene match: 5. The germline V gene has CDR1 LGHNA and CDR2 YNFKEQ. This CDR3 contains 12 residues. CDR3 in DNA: TGTGCCAGCAGCCCTCTACAGGGGAAGCAGTACTTC. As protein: CASSPLQGKQYF.

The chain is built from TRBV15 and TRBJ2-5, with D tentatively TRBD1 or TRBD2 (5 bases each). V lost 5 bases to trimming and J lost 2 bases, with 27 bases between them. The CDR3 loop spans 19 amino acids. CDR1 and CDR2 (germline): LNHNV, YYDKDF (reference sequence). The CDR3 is CATSGGRGSPRRVQETQYF. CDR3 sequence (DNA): TGTGCCACCAGCGGAGGTCGAGGGTCCCCACGCAGGGTTCAAGAGACCCAGTACTTC.

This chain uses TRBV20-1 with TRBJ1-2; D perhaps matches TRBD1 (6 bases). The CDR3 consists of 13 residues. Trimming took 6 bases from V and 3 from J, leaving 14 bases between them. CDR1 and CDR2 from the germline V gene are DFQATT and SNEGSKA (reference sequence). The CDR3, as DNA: TGCAGTGCCCCGACAGGAGTATACTATGGCTACACCTTC. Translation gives CSAPTGVYYGYTF.

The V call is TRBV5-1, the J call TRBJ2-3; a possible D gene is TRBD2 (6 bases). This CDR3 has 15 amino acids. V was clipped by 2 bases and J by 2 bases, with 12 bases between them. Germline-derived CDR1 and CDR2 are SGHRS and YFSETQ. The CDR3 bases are TGCGCCAGCAGCTTCGCAAGCGGGCCCACAGATACGCAGTATTTT. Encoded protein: CASSFASGPTDTQYF.